Listed below are T cell receptor beta chains from one sample, sequenced in a study of blood T cell repertoires in COVID-19. This table comes from immunoSEQ multiplex PCR, and its TCRdb copy is limited to in-frame clones, with some not included. This sample has approximately 73,000 clones, with approximately 86% found just once. The sample consisted of peripheral blood. These TCRs come from a woman in her sixties with acute or convalescent COVID-19. Each CDR3 is given with its conserved first and last residue.

v_gene,j_gene,CDR3aa
TRBV6-2/TRBV6-3,TRBJ2-2,CASSPGQGASGELFF
TRBV11-2,TRBJ2-7,CASSLGAGGHHEQYF
TRBV4-2,TRBJ2-7,CASSPYGQGFVDEQYF
TRBV18,TRBJ1-2,CASSPPPGQGVRMSGYTF
TRBV27,TRBJ2-7,CASSFALAGGRYEQYF
TRBV6-5,TRBJ2-2,CASSNGQANTGELFF
TRBV10-3,TRBJ2-7,CAISAGQGSYEQYF
TRBV9,TRBJ2-1,CASSVGTGGYNEQFF
TRBV7-7,TRBJ2-5,CASSTSEQETQYF
TRBV4-1,TRBJ1-4,CASSQDGVAGEKLFF
TRBV7-6,TRBJ2-1,CASSLAEVAGVTEQFF
TRBV9,TRBJ2-5,CASSVNRGQQETQYF
TRBV18,TRBJ2-6,CASSPNRGPSSGANVLTF
TRBV4-3,TRBJ2-5,CASSQDIPTGGAAETQYF
TRBV27,TRBJ1-1,CASSWTGGGTEAFF
TRBV4-3,TRBJ2-1,CASSRMGTSGSNEQFF
TRBV28,TRBJ1-4,CASRRQLHEKLFF
TRBV28,TRBJ2-1,CASSLETSGRGEQFF
TRBV19,TRBJ2-1,CASSILAGGPYNEQFF
TRBV12-3/TRBV12-4,TRBJ1-5,CASSLIAGQPQHF
TRBV30,TRBJ1-4,CAWRRTSTNEKLFF
TRBV5-4,TRBJ1-1,CASSAGGLNTEAFF
TRBV18,TRBJ2-6,CASSPRPPTGSSGANVLTF
TRBV18,TRBJ1-6,CASSPDRANSPLHF
TRBV9,TRBJ2-3,CASSLDSGTPETDTQYF
TRBV18,TRBJ1-1,CASSLGAQAVPNEAFF
TRBV4-2,TRBJ2-7,CASSRGTSYEQYF
TRBV11-2,TRBJ2-2,CASSSGAGGTGELFF
TRBV28,TRBJ1-4,CASSDSATNEKLFF
TRBV27,TRBJ2-1,CASSLGSLSYNEQFF
TRBV12-1,TRBJ1-5,CASSWPTSNQPQHF
TRBV11-2,TRBJ2-7,CASSLFPGLASDEQYF
TRBV27,TRBJ1-6,CASSKGVRNSPLHF
TRBV10-3,TRBJ1-2,CAIRDLRGNLGYTF
TRBV7-2,TRBJ2-4,CASSLVGSGGTGNIQYF
TRBV18,TRBJ2-7,CASSPKKGPPPYEQYF
TRBV24-1,TRBJ2-6,CATHWGGRGGANVLTF
TRBV19,TRBJ1-1,CASSPLGQGANTEAFF
TRBV28,TRBJ1-1,CASRVTGPNTEAFF
TRBV7-9,TRBJ2-3,CASSAPSGYTDTQYF
TRBV7-9,TRBJ2-7,CASSLTEAYEQYF